Below, 29 T cell receptor beta chains from the same sample are listed, as sequenced in a study of OX40 agonist ivuxolimab in advanced cancers. Libraries were prepared by immunoSEQ multiplex PCR; TCRdb keeps only in-frame clonotypes and omits some of them. The sample has about 73,000 clones, more than 85% seen once. The sample was CD4+ or CD8+ T cells sorted from blood, taken in a trial of the OX40 agonist ivuxolimab. These receptors originate from an adult with an advanced solid tumor such as melanoma, head and neck, liver or kidney cancer.

The V gene is TRBV6-5, the J gene TRBJ2-7; no firm D call. Trimming stripped 6 bases from V and 0 bases from J, with 12 bases between. The CDR3 length is 14 residues. Germline assignment: CDR1 MNHEY and CDR2 SVGAGI. CDR3 DNA: TGTGCCAGCAGATTGGCAGTGAGCTCCTACGAGCAGTACTTC. This encodes CASRLAVSSYEQYF.

The chain has TRBV14 and TRBJ1-1; D not resolved. Germline V gene sequence: CDR1 SGHDN, CDR2 FVKESK. This CDR3 is built from 13 residues. The V gene lost 0 bases and the J gene lost 12 bases, with 14 bases spanning the gap. CDR3 sequence: CASSQDPSAIPFF. As DNA, the CDR3 is TGTGCCAGCAGCCAAGATCCGTCGGCCATACCTTTCTTT. The complete variable domain, with remaining parts taken from reference TRBV14 and TRBJ1-1, reads EAGVTQFPSHSVIEKGQTVTLRCDPISGHDNLYWYRRVMGKEIKFLLHFVKESKQDESGMPNNRFLAERTGGTYSTLKVQPAELEDSGVYFCASSQDPSAIPFFGQGTRLTVV.

This clone appeared once. The chain couples TRBV27 to TRBJ1-2; no firm D call. This CDR3 spans 13 amino acids. The V and J ends lost 6 bases and 3 bases respectively, with 11 bases between them. Per the germline V gene, CDR1 is MNHEY and CDR2 is SMNVEV (reference sequence). CDR3 nucleotide sequence: TGTGCCAGCAGATCAATGGACCACTATGGCTACACCTTC. This translates into CASRSMDHYGYTF.

The rearrangement links TRBV19 to TRBJ2-7; 10 bases line up with TRBD1. V lost 4 bases, J lost 2 bases, and 8 bases stayed unmatched. Germline CDR1 is LNHDA and CDR2 is SQIVND (reference sequence). The CDR3 loop spans 16 amino acids. This CDR3 is CASSTRDRGLTYEQYF. The DNA of the CDR3 is TGTGCCAGTAGTACCCGCGACAGGGGGCTAACCTACGAGCAGTACTTC.

The chain is built from TRBV6-5 and TRBJ2-7; D is perhaps TRBD2 (6 bases). Trimming took off 6 bases at V and 2 bases at J, with 14 bases between the two ends. The CDR3 loop spans 14 amino acids. Germline V gene sequence: CDR1 MNHEY, CDR2 SVGAGI. CDR3 amino acids: CASSPGEVTYEQYF. As DNA, the CDR3 is TGTGCCAGCAGCCCGGGGGAGGTAACCTACGAGCAGTACTTC.

The chain links TRBV15 to TRBJ1-5; 7 positions match TRBD1. Germline trimming cut 4 bases from V and 6 bases from J; bases unmatched to any gene: 9. There are 15 residues in the CDR3. Looked up from germline, CDR1 is LNHNV and CDR2 is YYDKDF (reference sequence). DNA of the CDR3: TGTGCCACCAGCAAAGACAGGGTTGTGAGTCAGCCCCAGCATTTT. Amino acid sequence: CATSKDRVVSQPQHF.

This chain joins TRBV5-6 and TRBJ2-7, with 15 bases that match TRBD2. The length of the CDR3 is 16 residues. The germline V gene has CDR1 SGHDT and CDR2 YYEEEE. Losses at the gene ends were 4 bases for V and 4 bases for J; bases not matched to a gene: 6. CDR3 in amino acids: CASSTRGLAGGYEQYF. The DNA for the CDR3 is TGTGCCAGCAGCACGAGGGGACTAGCGGGGGGTTACGAGCAGTACTTC.

The chain has TRBV6-5 and TRBJ2-1; weak D call: TRBD1 (5 bases). This CDR3 has 14 amino acids. CDR1 and CDR2 from the germline V gene are MNHEY and SVGAGI. Trimming took off 2 bases at V and 3 bases at J, with 8 bases between the two ends. The chain's CDR3 is CASSYDSLYNEQFF. The CDR3 DNA reads as TGTGCCAGCAGTTACGACAGCCTCTACAATGAGCAGTTCTTC.

The chain is built from TRBV5-6 and TRBJ1-1, with D possibly being TRBD1 (5 bases). CDR3 size: 16 residues. CDR1 is SGHDT, CDR2 YYEEEE, per germline. V lost 0 bases and J lost 5, with 17 bases in between. The CDR3 nucleotides read TGTGCCAGCAGCTTGGAAATATCGGGGGATCGTACTGAAGCTTTCTTT. It codes for CASSLEISGDRTEAFF.

The J gene is TRBJ1-4, the V gene TRBV4-2; 7 bases align to TRBD1. After removal of 0 bases from V and 7 bases from J, the junction contained 8 bases not matched to a gene. This CDR3 is 16 amino acids long. Germline CDR1 is LGHNA and CDR2 is YNFKEQ. The CDR3: CASSQDTGEGGEKLFF. The CDR3 coding sequence is TGTGCCAGCAGCCAAGATACAGGGGAGGGCGGTGAAAAACTGTTTTTT.

The chain has TRBV19 and TRBJ2-3; D not certain. CDR3 size: 14 residues. The V end lost 3 bases, the J end lost 6 bases, and 13 bases lay between the germline ends. Germline V CDR1 and CDR2: LNHDA, SQIVND (reference sequence). CDR3 nucleotides: TGTGCCAGTAGTATCTTCCTAAGTACCGATACGCAGTATTTT. Translation gives CASSIFLSTDTQYF.

The chain uses TRBV18 and TRBJ1-1; D is perhaps TRBD1 (5 bases). The CDR3 sequence is 15 residues long. Germline V gene data show CDR1 as KGHSH and CDR2 as LQKENI. Trimming cost V 6 bases and J 5 bases, with 19 bases left between them. CDR3 sequence (DNA): TGTGCCAGCTCCCTAAGTACGCTTCAGGGAACTGAAGCTTTCTTT. This gives the protein CASSLSTLQGTEAFF.

The chain has TRBV2 and TRBJ2-4, with 7 bases matching TRBD2. Germline V CDR1 and CDR2: SNHLY, FYNNEI. CDR3 size: 15 residues. The junction had 11 bases not matched to a gene; V was cut back by 5 bases and J by 7 bases. The CDR3 sequence: CASSTLTAGRNIQYF. The DNA of the CDR3 is TGTGCCAGCAGTACCCTGACAGCGGGGAGGAACATTCAGTACTTC.

This clone was counted between two and nine times. This chain joins TRBV11-2 and TRBJ1-1; possibly TRBD1 for D (6 bases). The CDR3 sequence is 15 residues long. Trimming shortened V by 1 base and J by 6 bases, and 15 bases separated the two germline ends. Germline-derived CDR1 and CDR2 are SGHAT and FQNNGV. CDR3 DNA sequence: TGTGCCAGCAGCTTAGTTGACAGGAACCTGGCTGAAGCTTTCTTT. Its translation: CASSLVDRNLAEAFF.

Only one count was recorded for this clone. The chain uses TRBV11-2 and TRBJ1-1; tentatively, D is TRBD1 (5 bases). Germline V lookup: CDR1 SGHAT, CDR2 FQNNGV. The CDR3 runs to 15 residues. Trimming took 3 bases from V and 0 from J, leaving 11 bases between them. This CDR3 reads CASSFQGPMNTEAFF. DNA of the CDR3: TGTGCCAGCAGCTTCCAGGGCCCGATGAACACTGAAGCTTTCTTT.

The gene calls are TRBV9 and TRBJ1-2, with TRBD1 matching over 10 bases. The CDR3 spans 16 residues. The germline V gene has CDR1 SGDLS and CDR2 YYNGEE. V lost 5 bases and J lost 2; bases outside the gene matches: 9. CDR3 sequence reads: CASRGTGDIPNYGYTF. CDR3 sequence (DNA): TGTGCCAGCAGGGGGACAGGGGACATACCAAACTATGGCTACACCTTC. Combining the CDR3 with reference TRBV9 and TRBJ1-2 gives the whole variable domain DSGVTQTPKHLITATGQRVTLRCSPRSGDLSVYWYQQSLDQGLQFLIQYYNGEERAKGNILERFSAQQFPDLHSELNLSSLELGDSALYFCASRGTGDIPNYGYTFGSGTRLTVV.

This rearrangement joins TRBV9 to TRBJ2-1, with 10 bases lining up with TRBD2. J was trimmed by 10 bases and V by 3 bases; bases with no gene match: 4. Per the germline V gene, CDR1 is SGDLS and CDR2 is YYNGEE. The CDR3 spans 13 residues. The CDR3 loop is CASSASGGAEQFF. The CDR3, as DNA: TGTGCCAGCAGCGCAAGCGGGGGGGCCGAGCAGTTCTTC. Filled out from reference TRBV9 and TRBJ2-1, the complete variable domain reads DSGVTQTPKHLITATGQRVTLRCSPRSGDLSVYWYQQSLDQGLQFLIQYYNGEERAKGNILERFSAQQFPDLHSELNLSSLELGDSALYFCASSASGGAEQFFGPGTRLTVL.

The count of this clone is one. This chain links TRBV7-9 with TRBJ1-2; D is undetermined. Per the germline V gene, CDR1 is SEHNR and CDR2 is FQNEAQ (reference sequence). V lost 0 bases and J lost 7, with 15 bases in between. CDR3 length: 15 residues. The CDR3: CASSLAIGNSLGYTF. DNA of the CDR3: TGTGCCAGCAGCTTAGCGATCGGGAACAGTCTTGGCTACACCTTC. The complete variable domain, with remaining parts taken from reference TRBV7-9 and TRBJ1-2, reads DTGVSQNPRHKITKRGQNVTFRCDPISEHNRLYWYRQTLGQGPEFLTYFQNEAQLEKSRLLSDRFSAERPKGSFSTLEIQRTEQGDSAMYLCASSLAIGNSLGYTFGSGTRLTVV.

The V call is TRBV29-1, the J call TRBJ2-7; D gene unclear. V lost 5 bases and J 3 bases, leaving 14 bases between the germline ends. The CDR3 length is 13 residues. CDR1 and CDR2 (germline): SQVTM, ANQGSEA. The CDR3 loop reads CSVMTGAVYEQYF. The DNA of the CDR3 is TGCAGCGTTATGACGGGCGCTGTCTACGAGCAGTACTTC.

This sequence joins TRBV4-1 and TRBJ2-7, with 8 bases aligning to TRBD1. The CDR3 is made up of 15 amino acids. The J segment lost 2 bases and the V segment lost 3 bases, leaving 6 bases of the junction unmatched. CDR1 and CDR2 from the germline V gene are MGHRA and YSYEKL. The CDR3 nucleotides read TGCGCCAGCAGCCATGGGACAGGTGGAACCTACGAGCAGTACTTC. It translates to CASSHGTGGTYEQYF.

This chain links TRBV7-9 with TRBJ1-1; D not certain. Germline V CDR1 and CDR2: SEHNR, FQNEAQ (reference sequence). This CDR3 spans 12 amino acids. Trimming took 1 base from V and 11 from J, leaving 11 bases between them. CDR3 nucleotides: TGTGCCAGCAGCTTAGGGACGGGCGGTGCTTTCTTT. Its translation: CASSLGTGGAFF.

This sequence joins TRBV6-5 and TRBJ2-2; a weak D match, TRBD2 (7 bases). Germline CDR1 MNHEY, CDR2 SVGAGI. Trimming removed 6 bases at V and 5 bases at J, with 13 bases between. This CDR3 comprises 14 residues. This CDR3 reads CASRGGLETGELFF. CDR3 nucleotides: TGTGCCAGCAGGGGGGGGCTGGAGACCGGGGAGCTGTTTTTT.

The chain recombines TRBV5-6 with TRBJ2-2, with 9 bases that match TRBD1. The CDR3 has 15 residues. Germline trimming cut 1 base from V and 6 bases from J; bases unmatched to any gene: 4. CDR1 and CDR2 from the germline V gene are SGHDT and YYEEEE. As DNA, the CDR3 is TGTGCCAGCAGCTTGACAGGGGGCTTGGCCGGGGAGCTGTTTTTT. Encoded protein: CASSLTGGLAGELFF. Based on the CDR3 plus reference TRBV5-6 and TRBJ2-2, the full variable domain is DAGVTQSPTHLIKTRGQQVTLRCSPKSGHDTVSWYQQALGQGPQFIFQYYEEEERQRGNFPDRFSGHQFPNYSSELNVNALLLGDSALYLCASSLTGGLAGELFFGEGSRLTVL.

The genes are TRBV4-2 and TRBJ2-4; D possibly corresponds to TRBD2 (6 bases). CDR1 and CDR2 (germline): LGHNA, YNFKEQ. There are 16 residues in the CDR3. V lost 0 bases and J lost 3, with 12 bases in between. CDR3 loop: CASSQDPGLGKNIQYF. The CDR3 DNA is TGTGCCAGCAGCCAAGACCCGGGACTGGGCAAAAACATTCAGTACTTC.

This chain joins TRBV7-2 and TRBJ2-7; D unresolved. CDR3 length: 13 amino acids. V was cut by 10 bases and J by 0 bases, with 13 bases left in between. Germline V gene sequence: CDR1 SGHTA, CDR2 FQGNSA. The CDR3 loop is CATAVYLSYEQYF. The DNA of the CDR3 is TGTGCCACCGCCGTCTACCTCTCCTACGAGCAGTACTTC.

This chain uses TRBV7-9 with TRBJ2-3; a weak D match, TRBD1 (6 bases). V was trimmed by 3 bases and J by 0 bases, leaving 22 bases between them. The V gene's germline CDR1 is SEHNR and CDR2 FQNEAQ (reference sequence). The CDR3 runs 19 residues. The CDR3 DNA reads as TGTGCCAGCAGCTTGCCCGGCCGGGACATCCGTGCTAGCACAGATACGCAGTATTTT. Translation gives CASSLPGRDIRASTDTQYF.

The chain employs TRBV5-8 and TRBJ2-7, with unresolved D. V lost 3 bases and J 2 bases, leaving 9 bases between the germline ends. Per the germline V gene, CDR1 is SGHTS and CDR2 is YDEGEE. This CDR3 spans 13 amino acids. CDR3 sequence (DNA): TGTGCCAGCAGCTACAAGACGGCCTACGAGCAGTACTTC. Translation gives CASSYKTAYEQYF.

V gene TRBV5-4 combines with J gene TRBJ1-2, with TRBD1 identical over 8 bases. This CDR3 is 14 amino acids long. V shed 4 bases and J 4 bases; nucleotides not matched to a gene: 6. Looked up from germline, CDR1 is SGHNT and CDR2 is YYREEE (reference sequence). CDR3 residues: CASSPDRGGYGYTF. The CDR3 DNA follows: TGTGCCAGCAGCCCAGACAGGGGTGGCTATGGCTACACCTTC.

The genes are TRBV6-1 and TRBJ2-5, with D uncertain. The germline V gene encodes CDR1 MNHNS and CDR2 SASEGT. The CDR3 extends over 16 amino acids. V was clipped by 3 bases and J by 1 base, with 15 bases between them. The chain's CDR3 is CASSDVREVVQETQYF. CDR3 DNA: TGTGCCAGCAGTGACGTCCGCGAGGTGGTCCAAGAGACCCAGTACTTC.